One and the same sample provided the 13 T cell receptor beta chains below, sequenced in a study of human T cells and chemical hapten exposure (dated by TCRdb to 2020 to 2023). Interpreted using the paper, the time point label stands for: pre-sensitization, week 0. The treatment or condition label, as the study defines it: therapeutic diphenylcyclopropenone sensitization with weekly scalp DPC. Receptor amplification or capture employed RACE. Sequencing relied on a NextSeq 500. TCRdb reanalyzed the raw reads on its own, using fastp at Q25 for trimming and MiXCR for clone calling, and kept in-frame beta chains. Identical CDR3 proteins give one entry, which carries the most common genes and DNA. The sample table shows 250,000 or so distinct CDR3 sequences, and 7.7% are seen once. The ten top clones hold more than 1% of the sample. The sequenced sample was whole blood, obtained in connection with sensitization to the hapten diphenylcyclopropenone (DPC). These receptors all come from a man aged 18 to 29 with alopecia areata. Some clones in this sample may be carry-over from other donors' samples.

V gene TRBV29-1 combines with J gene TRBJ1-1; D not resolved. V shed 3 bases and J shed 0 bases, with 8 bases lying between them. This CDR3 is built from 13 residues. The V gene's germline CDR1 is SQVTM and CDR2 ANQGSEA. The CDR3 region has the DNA TGCAGCGTTGAGGCGGGGTTGAACACTGAAGCTTTCTTT. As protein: CSVEAGLNTEAFF. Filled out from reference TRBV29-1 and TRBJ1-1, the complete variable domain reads SAVISQKPSRDICQRGTSLTIQCQVDSQVTMMFWYRQQPGQSLTLIATANQGSEATYESGFVIDKFPISRPNLTFSTLTVSNMSPEDSSIYLCSVEAGLNTEAFFGQGTRLTVV.

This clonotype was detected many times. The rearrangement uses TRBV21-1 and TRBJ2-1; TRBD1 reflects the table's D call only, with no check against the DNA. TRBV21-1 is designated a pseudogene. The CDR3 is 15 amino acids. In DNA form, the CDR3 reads TGTGCCAGCAGCAAAGCCCCAGGGCAGGACAATGAGCAGTTCTTC. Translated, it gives CASSKAPGQDNEQFF.

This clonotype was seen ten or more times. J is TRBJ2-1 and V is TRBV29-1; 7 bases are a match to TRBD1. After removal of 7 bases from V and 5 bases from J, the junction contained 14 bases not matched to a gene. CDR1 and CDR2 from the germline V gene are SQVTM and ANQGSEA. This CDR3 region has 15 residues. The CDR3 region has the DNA TGCAGCGCCCCTACAGGGGAAGTAAGAGACAATGAGCAGTTCTTC. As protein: CSAPTGEVRDNEQFF.

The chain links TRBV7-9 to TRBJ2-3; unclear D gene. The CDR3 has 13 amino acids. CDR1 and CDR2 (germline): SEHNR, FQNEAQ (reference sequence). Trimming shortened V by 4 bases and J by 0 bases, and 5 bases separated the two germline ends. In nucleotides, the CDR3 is TGTGCCAGCAGCTCATACAGCACAGATACGCAGTATTTT. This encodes CASSSYSTDTQYF.

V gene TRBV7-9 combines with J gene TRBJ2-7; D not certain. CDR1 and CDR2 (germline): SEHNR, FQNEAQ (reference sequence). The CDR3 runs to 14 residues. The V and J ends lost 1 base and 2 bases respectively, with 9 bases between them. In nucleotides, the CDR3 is TGTGCCAGCAGCTTAGTCAGAAAACCCTACGAGCAGTACTTC. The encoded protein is CASSLVRKPYEQYF.

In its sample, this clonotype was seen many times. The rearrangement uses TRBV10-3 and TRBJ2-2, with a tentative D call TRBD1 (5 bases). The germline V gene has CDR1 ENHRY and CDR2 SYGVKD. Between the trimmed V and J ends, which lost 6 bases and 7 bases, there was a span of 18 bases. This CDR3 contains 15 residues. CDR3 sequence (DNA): TGTGCCATCAGGAGAGTGGGGCAAGCTAACGGGGAGCTGTTTTTT. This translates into CAIRRVGQANGELFF.

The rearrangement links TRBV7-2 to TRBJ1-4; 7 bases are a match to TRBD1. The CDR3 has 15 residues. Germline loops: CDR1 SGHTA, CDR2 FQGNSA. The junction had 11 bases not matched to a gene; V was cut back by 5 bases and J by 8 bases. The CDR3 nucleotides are TGTGCCAGCAGCCCCCACAGGGGAGGAGGAGAAAAACTGTTTTTT. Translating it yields CASSPHRGGGEKLFF.

CDR3: CASSLAKLTSGGTDTQYF. CDR3 nucleotides: TGTGCCAGCAGCTTAGCGAAATTGACTAGCGGGGGAACAGATACGCAGTATTTT. The chain couples TRBV7-2 to TRBJ2-3; TRBD2 matches 12 bases. The CDR3 extends over 18 amino acids. Germline CDR1 and CDR2: SGHTA and FQGNSA. Germline trimming cut 0 bases from V and 3 bases from J; bases unmatched to any gene: 7.

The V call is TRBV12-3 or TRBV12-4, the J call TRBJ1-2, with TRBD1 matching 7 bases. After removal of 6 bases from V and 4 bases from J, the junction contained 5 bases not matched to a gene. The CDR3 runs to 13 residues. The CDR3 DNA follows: TGTGCCAGCAGATCGGGACAGATCTATGGCTACACCTTC. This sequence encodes CASRSGQIYGYTF.

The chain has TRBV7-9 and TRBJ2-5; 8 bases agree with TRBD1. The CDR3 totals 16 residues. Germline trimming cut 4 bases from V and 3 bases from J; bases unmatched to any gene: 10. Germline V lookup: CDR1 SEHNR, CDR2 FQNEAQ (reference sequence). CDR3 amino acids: CASSYRTTGVKETQYF. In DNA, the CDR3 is TGTGCCAGCAGCTACCGAACGACAGGGGTCAAAGAGACCCAGTACTTC. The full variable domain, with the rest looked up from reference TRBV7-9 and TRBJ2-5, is DTGVSQNPRHKITKRGQNVTFRCDPISEHNRLYWYRQTLGQGPEFLTYFQNEAQLEKSRLLSDRFSAERPKGSFSTLEIQRTEQGDSAMYLCASSYRTTGVKETQYFGPGTRLLVL.

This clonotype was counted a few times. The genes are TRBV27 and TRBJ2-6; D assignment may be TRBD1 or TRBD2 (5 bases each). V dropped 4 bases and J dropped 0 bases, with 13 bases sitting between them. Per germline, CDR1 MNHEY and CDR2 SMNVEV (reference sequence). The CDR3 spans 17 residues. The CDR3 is CASSYGGPFSGANVLTF. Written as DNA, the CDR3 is TGTGCCAGCAGTTATGGGGGTCCCTTCTCTGGGGCCAACGTCCTGACTTTC.

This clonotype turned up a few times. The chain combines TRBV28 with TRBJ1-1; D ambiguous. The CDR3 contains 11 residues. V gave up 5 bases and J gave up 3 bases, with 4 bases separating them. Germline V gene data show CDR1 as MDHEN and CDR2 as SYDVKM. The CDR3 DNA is TGTGCCAGCAGTGGGTACACTGAAGCTTTCTTT. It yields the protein CASSGYTEAFF.

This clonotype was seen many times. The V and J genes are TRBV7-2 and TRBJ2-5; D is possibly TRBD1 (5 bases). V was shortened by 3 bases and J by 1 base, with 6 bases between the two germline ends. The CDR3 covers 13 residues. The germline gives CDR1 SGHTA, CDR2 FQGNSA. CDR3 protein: CASSFDSQETQYF. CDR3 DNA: TGTGCCAGCAGCTTCGACAGCCAAGAGACCCAGTACTTC.